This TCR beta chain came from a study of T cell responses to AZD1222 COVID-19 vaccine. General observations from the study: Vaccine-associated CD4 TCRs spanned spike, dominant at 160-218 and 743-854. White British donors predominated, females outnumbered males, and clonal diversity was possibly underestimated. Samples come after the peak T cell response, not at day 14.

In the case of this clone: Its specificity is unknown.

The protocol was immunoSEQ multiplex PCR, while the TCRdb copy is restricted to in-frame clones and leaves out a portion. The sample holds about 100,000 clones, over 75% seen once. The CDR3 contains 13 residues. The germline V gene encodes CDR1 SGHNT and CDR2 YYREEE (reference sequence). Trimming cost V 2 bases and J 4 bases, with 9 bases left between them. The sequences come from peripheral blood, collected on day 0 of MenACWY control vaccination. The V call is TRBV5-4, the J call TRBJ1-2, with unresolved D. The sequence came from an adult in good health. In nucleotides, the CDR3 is TGTGCCAGCAGCTTTTCAGAGGTCTATGGCTACACCTTC. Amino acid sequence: CASSFSEVYGYTF.